This TCR beta chain was captured in a study of blood T cell repertoires in COVID-19. This CDR3 has 15 amino acids. The V gene's germline CDR1 is MNHEY and CDR2 SVGAGI. Trimming removed 10 bases from V and 2 bases from J, with 18 bases in between. TCRdb keeps only in-frame clones here, not all; method: immunoSEQ multiplex PCR. The sample consists of some 68,000 clones, nearly 90% of them appearing once. This sequence originates from a woman between 50 and 59 years old with COVID-19, enrolled during active disease. V gene TRBV6-5 combines with J gene TRBJ2-1, with D perhaps TRBD2 (5 bases). The sample consisted of peripheral blood. CDR3 sequence: CATNPAGLPYNEQFF. In DNA form, the CDR3 reads TGTGCCACCAATCCTGCTGGACTGCCCTACAATGAGCAGTTCTTC.